This TCR beta chain was observed in a study of control samples from healthy donors and cancer patients. V lost 4 bases, J lost 0 bases, and 28 bases lay in between. The CDR3 contains 20 residues. Germline values: CDR1 GTSNPN, CDR2 SVGIG (reference sequence). Sequenced by immunoSEQ multiplex PCR; TCRdb stores in-frame clones only, minus some. The sample lists roughly 88,000 clones; roughly 93% were seen once. The TCR originated in a man aged 18 to 30 in good health. The chain links TRBV30 to TRBJ1-3; tentative D call: TRBD1 (6 bases). The material sequenced was blood. The CDR3 region has the DNA TGTGCCTGGAAGGGGGTGCGTGGAGGGGTCAACCACCTCTCTGGAAACACCATATATTTT. Amino acid sequence: CAWKGVRGGVNHLSGNTIYF.